The 24 T cell receptor beta chains reported below all come from one sample, sequenced in a study of neoadjuvant nivolumab and ipilimumab in lung cancer. Sequencing was performed with immunoSEQ multiplex PCR; in TCRdb, only in-frame clones are kept and a portion is missing. The data show 7,500 to 10,000 clones, roughly 80% seen once. Sequencing used adjacent normal lung tissue, obtained after neoadjuvant nivolumab, alone or with ipilimumab, at or shortly before surgery. These receptors all stem from an adult with non-small cell lung cancer.

The genes are TRBV5-1 and TRBJ2-2; D unresolved. This CDR3 has 16 residues. CDR1 and CDR2 from the germline V gene are SGHRS and YFSETQ. V shed 8 bases and J shed 3 bases, with 20 bases lying between them. CDR3 coding DNA: TGCGCCAGTGGATCCGACGGAGTCCCGTACACCGGGGAGCTGTTTTTT. This sequence encodes CASGSDGVPYTGELFF.

The rearrangement joins TRBV4-1 to TRBJ2-7, with D maybe TRBD2 (6 bases). The CDR3 sequence is 14 residues long. Germline V lookup: CDR1 MGHRA, CDR2 YSYEKL. V was pared by 0 bases and J by 7 bases, with 13 bases between. The DNA for the CDR3 is TGCGCCAGCAGCCAAGATCACTGGCGGGGTGAGCAGTACTTC. Protein product: CASSQDHWRGEQYF.

This clone was seen a few times. The chain employs TRBV19 and TRBJ1-2; D not resolved. Germline V CDR1 and CDR2: LNHDA, SQIVND (reference sequence). The germline V and J ends were trimmed by 0 bases and 4 bases, with 15 bases remaining between them. This CDR3 has 16 amino acids. CDR3 amino acids: CASSIDLWESGYGYTF. The CDR3 DNA sequence: TGTGCCAGTAGTATAGATCTATGGGAGTCGGGCTATGGCTACACCTTC.

This clone was seen a single time. V is TRBV5-1 and J is TRBJ1-5; 9 bases fit TRBD1. Germline V gives CDR1 SGHRS, CDR2 YFSETQ. With 0 bases clipped from V and 3 bases from J, the junction kept 1 base outside the gene matches. The CDR3 extends over 15 amino acids. The CDR3 protein is CASSLGTGVNQPQHF. CDR3 DNA: TGCGCCAGCAGCTTGGGGACAGGGGTCAATCAGCCCCAGCATTTT. The full variable domain, with the rest looked up from reference TRBV5-1 and TRBJ1-5, is KAGVTQTPRYLIKTRGQQVTLSCSPISGHRSVSWYQQTPGQGLQFLFEYFSETQRNKGNFPGRFSGRQFSNSRSEMNVSTLELGDSALYLCASSLGTGVNQPQHFGDGTRLSIL.

V and J are TRBV9 and TRBJ2-7; D gene uncertain. Germline V gene data show CDR1 as SGDLS and CDR2 as YYNGEE. Trimming left V 0 bases short and J 0 bases short, with 4 bases between. There are 13 residues in the CDR3. DNA for the CDR3: TGTGCCAGCAGCGTAGTGCCCTCCTACGAGCAGTACTTC. It translates to CASSVVPSYEQYF. Using reference TRBV9 and TRBJ2-7 for the parts outside the CDR3, the full variable domain is DSGVTQTPKHLITATGQRVTLRCSPRSGDLSVYWYQQSLDQGLQFLIQYYNGEERAKGNILERFSAQQFPDLHSELNLSSLELGDSALYFCASSVVPSYEQYFGPGTRLTVT.

The rearrangement uses TRBV30 and TRBJ1-6; D is possibly TRBD1 (5 bases). This CDR3 is built from 15 residues. With 0 bases removed from V and 10 bases from J, the gap between germline ends came to 16 bases. The germline V gene encodes CDR1 GTSNPN and CDR2 SVGIG (reference sequence). CDR3 sequence reads: CAWSVNRQYYSPLHF. CDR3 sequence (DNA): TGTGCCTGGAGTGTAAACCGACAGTACTACTCACCCCTCCACTTT. The whole variable domain, filled in from reference TRBV30 and TRBJ1-6, reads SQTIHQWPATLVQPVGSPLSLECTVEGTSNPNLYWYRQAAGRGLQLLFYSVGIGQISSEVPQNLSASRPQDRQFILSSKKLLLSDSGFYLCAWSVNRQYYSPLHFGNGTRLTVT.

This rearrangement joins TRBV6-1 to TRBJ1-1; the D gene is possibly TRBD1 (6 bases). This CDR3 contains 16 residues. The germline V gene encodes CDR1 MNHNS and CDR2 SASEGT. V was shortened by 2 bases and J by 4 bases, with 17 bases between the two germline ends. The CDR3 reads CASSEQQGAGGTEAFF. For the CDR3, the DNA is TGTGCCAGCAGTGAACAACAGGGCGCGGGTGGCACTGAAGCTTTCTTT.

This clone has just a few counts. Other DNA sequences in the same sample also yield this CDR3. CDR3 sequence: CASSLGTAPSYEQYF. The CDR3 region has the DNA TGTGCCAGCAGCTTGGGGACAGCCCCATCCTACGAGCAGTACTTC. The V and J genes are TRBV5-4 and TRBJ2-7, with D tentatively TRBD1 (6 bases). V lost 0 bases and J 1 base, leaving 11 bases between the germline ends. CDR3 length: 15 residues. Germline loops: CDR1 SGHNT, CDR2 YYREEE (reference sequence).

The table lists this clone with a few counts. The rearrangement joins TRBV6-1 to TRBJ2-7; D call uncertain. This CDR3 region has 11 residues. Germline values: CDR1 MNHNS, CDR2 SASEGT. Deletions cut 2 bases from V and 7 bases from J, with 6 bases between. Here the CDR3 reads CASSEPQEQYF. The CDR3 nucleotides read TGTGCCAGCAGTGAACCGCAAGAGCAGTACTTC.

The rearrangement uses TRBV15 and TRBJ1-1; no clear D. The CDR3 totals 14 residues. Trimming left V 0 bases short and J 1 base short, with 6 bases between. Per the germline V gene, CDR1 is LNHNV and CDR2 is YYDKDF (reference sequence). CDR3 nucleotide sequence: TGTGCCACCAGCAGAGATTTCCCGAACACTGAAGCTTTCTTT. Translating it yields CATSRDFPNTEAFF.

The rearrangement links TRBV27 to TRBJ1-1; 9 bases are shared with TRBD1. Germline CDR1 MNHEY, CDR2 SMNVEV (reference sequence). CDR3 size: 14 residues. With 5 bases clipped from V and 5 bases from J, the junction kept 6 bases outside the gene matches. CDR3 sequence (DNA): TGTGCCAGCAGTAGAACAGGGGGCTGGACTGAAGCTTTCTTT. Protein product: CASSRTGGWTEAFF.

This sequence joins TRBV9 and TRBJ2-1, with 9 bases aligning to TRBD2. V lost 4 bases and J lost 5; bases outside the gene matches: 7. Germline V gene data show CDR1 as SGDLS and CDR2 as YYNGEE. The CDR3 consists of 15 residues. This chain's CDR3 is CASSPWASGNNEQFF. The CDR3 DNA is TGTGCCAGCAGCCCCTGGGCTAGCGGGAACAATGAGCAGTTCTTC.

This clone was seen only once. The rearrangement uses TRBV9 and TRBJ2-3, with 8 bases aligning to TRBD2. V shed 3 bases, J shed 3 bases, and the junction held 12 bases outside the gene matches. Germline-derived CDR1 and CDR2 are SGDLS and YYNGEE. The CDR3 sequence is 17 residues long. Here the CDR3 DNA reads TGTGCCAGCAGCGCAAGGGGTAGCGGGGTGTTGACAGATACGCAGTATTTT. Encoded protein: CASSARGSGVLTDTQYF.

This chain connects TRBV7-2 to TRBJ1-1; the match to TRBD1 covers 8 bases. V was clipped by 5 bases and J by 5 bases; unmatched bases: 7. The V gene's germline CDR1 is SGHTA and CDR2 FQGNSA. The CDR3 spans 14 residues. CDR3 loop: CASSPGQGGTEAFF. In DNA form, the CDR3 reads TGTGCCAGCAGCCCTGGACAGGGTGGAACTGAAGCTTTCTTT.

V and J are TRBV5-4 and TRBJ2-1; possible D gene TRBD1, 6 bases. Germline V gives CDR1 SGHNT, CDR2 YYREEE (reference sequence). The CDR3 loop spans 13 amino acids. With 1 base removed from V and 8 bases from J, the gap between germline ends came to 10 bases. The CDR3 DNA reads TGTGCCAGCAGCTTGCCCCAGGGGTATGAGCAGTTCTTC. Encoded protein: CASSLPQGYEQFF.

This clone was observed once. The gene calls are TRBV10-2 and TRBJ1-4, with D unclear. V was shortened by 9 bases and J by 0 bases, with 11 bases between the two germline ends. This CDR3 is 14 amino acids long. CDR1 and CDR2 (germline): WSHSY, SAAADI. The DNA of the CDR3 is TGCGCCAGTCGGACGGCGGCAACTAATGAAAAACTGTTTTTT. It encodes CASRTAATNEKLFF.

V usage is TRBV6-5 and J usage is TRBJ2-1, with 11 positions matching TRBD2. The V gene's germline CDR1 is MNHEY and CDR2 SVGAGI. The CDR3 length is 14 residues. V was pared by 6 bases and J by 9 bases, with 7 bases of the junction left unmatched. The CDR3 spells CASRSSGGASEQFF. The CDR3 DNA sequence: TGTGCCAGCAGAAGTAGCGGGGGGGCCAGTGAGCAGTTCTTC.

The chain combines TRBV10-2 with TRBJ2-2; D not resolved. Trimming left V 10 bases short and J 4 bases short, with 13 bases between. CDR3 size: 13 residues. Germline V lookup: CDR1 WSHSY, CDR2 SAAADI. This CDR3 reads CATGPLGTGELFF. The CDR3 DNA reads TGCGCCACAGGACCTTTGGGCACCGGGGAGCTGTTTTTT.

The V call is TRBV4-1, the J call TRBJ1-2; perhaps TRBD1 as D (6 bases). CDR3 length equals 12 residues. The V end was cut by 5 bases, the J end by 8 bases, with 12 bases between. CDR1 and CDR2 from the germline V gene are MGHRA and YSYEKL. The CDR3 DNA is TGCGCCAGCAGCTTAAACAGGGACGGCTACACCTTC. Its protein product is CASSLNRDGYTF.

The chain uses TRBV5-4 and TRBJ2-7, with D tentatively TRBD1 (6 bases). The CDR3 totals 13 residues. V shed 4 bases and J shed 5 bases, with 13 bases lying between them. From germline, CDR1 is SGHNT and CDR2 YYREEE (reference sequence). CDR3 bases: TGTGCCAGCAGCCCCGGGACATTCAACGAGCAGTACTTC. Its translation: CASSPGTFNEQYF.

The chain joins TRBV11-2 to TRBJ2-5; 10 bases agree with TRBD1. The ends lost 1 base at V and 5 bases at J; junction bases unmatched: 4. Germline V gene sequence: CDR1 SGHAT, CDR2 FQNNGV. There are 15 residues in the CDR3. Here the CDR3 DNA reads TGTGCCAGCAGCTTAGTGACAGGGGGCTATGAGACCCAGTACTTC. It yields the protein CASSLVTGGYETQYF.

This clone was seen only once. This chain links TRBV10-3 with TRBJ2-6; 9 bases align to TRBD1. Losses at the gene ends were 7 bases for V and 4 bases for J; bases not matched to a gene: 11. Germline-derived CDR1 and CDR2 are ENHRY and SYGVKD. This CDR3 is 17 amino acids long. CDR3 sequence reads: CAINDADRGPGANVLTF. CDR3 nucleotide sequence: TGTGCCATCAACGATGCGGACAGGGGCCCCGGGGCCAACGTCCTGACTTTC.

V usage is TRBV4-1 and J usage is TRBJ2-7, with 10 nucleotides matching TRBD1. V shed 4 bases, J shed 4 bases, and the junction held 7 bases outside the gene matches. This CDR3 has 15 amino acids. Germline CDR1 is MGHRA and CDR2 is YSYEKL. CDR3 coding DNA: TGCGCCAGCAGCCCGTACGGGACAGGGGAGTACGAGCAGTACTTC. Its translation: CASSPYGTGEYEQYF.

This clone was detected only a few times. V is TRBV6-1 and J is TRBJ2-1; TRBD2 matches 8 bases. This CDR3 is 13 amino acids long. Germline V gene lookup returns CDR1 MNHNS and CDR2 SASEGT. The V gene end was trimmed by 7 bases and the J gene end by 8 bases; junction bases not matched to a gene: 7. This CDR3 is CASISGAGDEQFF. In DNA form, the CDR3 reads TGTGCCAGCATTAGCGGGGCCGGCGATGAGCAGTTCTTC.